This T cell receptor (beta chain) was retrieved from a study of early T cells in non-severe SARS-CoV-2 infection. Across the study: Sequencing used unsorted whole-blood bulk RNA, so chains lack pairing.

This CDR3 is built from 12 residues. The V gene lost 2 bases and the J gene lost 8 bases, with 7 bases spanning the gap. CDR1 LGHNA and CDR2 YSLEER come from the germline V gene. Separate cDNA molecules each had unique molecular identifiers attached to them. TCRdb called the 5' RACE reads again in MiXCR, with one record for every CDR3 protein. Among 70,000 or so distinct CDR3 sequences listed, 12% were seen once. Concerning this clonotype itself: Its target is not known.

Notes on the study in general: Clonotype matching in VDJdb favored anti-spike CD8 responses and did not capture private and CD4 specificities.

The chain employs TRBV4-3 and TRBJ2-4; D gene ambiguous. This sequence originates from an adult who was a healthcare worker with PCR-confirmed SARS-CoV-2 infection or an uninfected control (not recorded which). The sample consisted of whole blood. CDR3 loop: CASSQSTDIQYF. CDR3 DNA: TGCGCCAGCAGCCAATCTACTGACATTCAGTACTTC.